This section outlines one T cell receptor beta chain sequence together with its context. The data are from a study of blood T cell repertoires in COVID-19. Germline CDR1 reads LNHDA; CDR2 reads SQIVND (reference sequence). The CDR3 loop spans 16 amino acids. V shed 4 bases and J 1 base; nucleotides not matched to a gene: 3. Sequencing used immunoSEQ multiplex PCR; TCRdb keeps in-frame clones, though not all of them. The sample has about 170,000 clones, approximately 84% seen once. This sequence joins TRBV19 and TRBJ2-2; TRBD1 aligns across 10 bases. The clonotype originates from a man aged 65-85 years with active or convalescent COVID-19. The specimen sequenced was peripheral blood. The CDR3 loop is CASSKDRGENTGELFF. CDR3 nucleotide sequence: TGTGCCAGTAGTAAGGACAGGGGGGAGAACACCGGGGAGCTGTTTTTT. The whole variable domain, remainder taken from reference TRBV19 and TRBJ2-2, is DGGITQSPKYLFRKEGQNVTLSCEQNLNHDAMYWYRQDPGQGLRLIYYSQIVNDFQKGDIAEGYSVSREKKESFPLTVTSAQKNPTAFYLCASSKDRGENTGELFFGEGSRLTVL.